This T cell receptor (beta chain) originates from a study of T-cell reconstitution after alpha-beta-depleted transplantation in children. Preparation of the TCRbeta library was carried out with unique molecular identifiers. TCRdb re-derived calls from the PCR reads in MiXCR, one entry per CDR3 protein. The data contain around 370,000 distinct CDR3 sequences, roughly 16% of them singletons. The V gene's germline CDR1 is LGHNA and CDR2 YNFKEQ. Trimming took 1 base from V and 8 from J, leaving 9 bases between them. This CDR3 region has 13 residues. This sequence originates from a male patient aged 2-15 years who had a stem cell transplant for acute lymphoblastic leukemia, so the T cells may come from the graft donor. The sequences come from PBMCs, mostly from graft donor cells, collected 360 days after TCRalphabeta/CD19-depleted stem cell transplant. The chain employs TRBV4-2 and TRBJ2-1; either TRBD1 or TRBD2 may supply D (5 bases each). CDR3 nucleotides: TGTGCCAGCAGCCAAGTCTCGGGGCATGAGCAGTTCTTC. It encodes CASSQVSGHEQFF.